Described below is a single TCR beta chain sequence and its context. The target antigen is unknown. Libraries were made from TCR beta cDNA, and they carried unique molecular identifiers. About 460,000 cDNA molecules were obtained from about 0.98 to 11 million T cells. Via MiXCR, TCRdb re-called the PCR reads, giving one row per CDR3 protein. The profile shows 750,000 to 950,000 distinct CDR3 sequences, about 57% of them singletons. The data were taken from a study of post-analysis software for immune sequencing data. Study information: Recorded disease courses covered relapsing-remitting, secondary progressive and progressive-relapsing multiple sclerosis. Some patients had no subtype annotation. Whole-study results and caveats: Compared against controls, patients with multiple sclerosis displayed significantly lower normalized Chao1 diversity. Higher frequency in patients than in controls was seen for roughly five TRBV segments, with TRBV5-6, TRBV5-1 and TRBV20-1 among them.

CDR1 and CDR2 (germline): LGHDT, YNNKEL (reference sequence). V was trimmed by 3 bases and J by 2 bases, leaving 24 bases between them. This CDR3 spans 19 amino acids. This sequence was found in a girl aged 5 to 17 with multiple sclerosis. The specimen was blood. This chain connects TRBV3-1 to TRBJ2-3; no clear D gene. The CDR3 nucleotides are TGTGCCAGCAGCCAGGGAACTCGCCTCCCCCGCAGACCCACAGATACGCAGTATTTT. This sequence encodes CASSQGTRLPRRPTDTQYF.